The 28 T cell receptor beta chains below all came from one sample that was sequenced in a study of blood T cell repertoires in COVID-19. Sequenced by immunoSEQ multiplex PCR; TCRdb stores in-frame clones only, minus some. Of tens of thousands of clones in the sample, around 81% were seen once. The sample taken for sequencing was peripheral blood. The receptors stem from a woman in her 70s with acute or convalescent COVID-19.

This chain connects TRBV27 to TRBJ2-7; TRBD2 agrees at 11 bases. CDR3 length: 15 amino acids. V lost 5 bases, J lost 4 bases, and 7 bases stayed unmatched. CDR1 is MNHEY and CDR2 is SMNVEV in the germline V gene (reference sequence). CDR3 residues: CASSAWTSGLYEQYF. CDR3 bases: TGTGCCAGCAGTGCATGGACTAGCGGGTTGTACGAGCAGTACTTC.

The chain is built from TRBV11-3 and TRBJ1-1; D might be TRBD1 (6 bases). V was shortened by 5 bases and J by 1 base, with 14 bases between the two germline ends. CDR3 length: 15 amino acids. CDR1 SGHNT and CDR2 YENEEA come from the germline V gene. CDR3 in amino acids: CASSTGPRPNTEAFF. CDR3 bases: TGTGCCAGCAGCACAGGGCCTCGTCCGAACACTGAAGCTTTCTTT.

CDR3 DNA sequence: TGCAGCATAGGGGGCGGCTACTATGGCTACACCTTC. Translation gives CSIGGGYYGYTF. The chain has TRBV29-1 and TRBJ1-2; 7 bases agree with TRBD1. Germline-derived CDR1 and CDR2 are SQVTM and ANQGSEA. CDR3 length: 12 amino acids. With 8 bases clipped from V and 3 bases from J, the junction kept 6 bases outside the gene matches.

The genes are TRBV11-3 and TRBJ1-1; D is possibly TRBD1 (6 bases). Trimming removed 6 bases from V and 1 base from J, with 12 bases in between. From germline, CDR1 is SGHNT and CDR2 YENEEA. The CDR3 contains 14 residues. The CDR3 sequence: CASRFLGANTEAFF. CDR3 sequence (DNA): TGTGCCAGCAGGTTTTTGGGGGCGAACACTGAAGCTTTCTTT.

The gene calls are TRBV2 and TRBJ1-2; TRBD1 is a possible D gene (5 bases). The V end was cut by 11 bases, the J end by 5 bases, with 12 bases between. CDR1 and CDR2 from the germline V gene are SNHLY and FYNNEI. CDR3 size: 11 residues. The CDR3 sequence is CASGFSYGYTF. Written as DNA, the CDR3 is TGTGCCTCAGGGTTTAGTTATGGCTACACCTTC.

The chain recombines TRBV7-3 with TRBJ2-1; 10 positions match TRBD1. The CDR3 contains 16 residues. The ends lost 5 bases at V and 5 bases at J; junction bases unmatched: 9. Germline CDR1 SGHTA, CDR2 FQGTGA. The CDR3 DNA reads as TGTGCCAGCAGCAGACCAGGGACAGGGGACAACAATGAGCAGTTCTTC. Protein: CASSRPGTGDNNEQFF.

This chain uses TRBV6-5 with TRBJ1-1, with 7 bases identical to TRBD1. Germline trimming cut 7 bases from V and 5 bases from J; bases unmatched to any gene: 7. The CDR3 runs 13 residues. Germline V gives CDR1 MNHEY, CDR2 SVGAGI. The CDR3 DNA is TGTGCCAGCACCCAGACAGGGAGGACTGAAGCTTTCTTT. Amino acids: CASTQTGRTEAFF.

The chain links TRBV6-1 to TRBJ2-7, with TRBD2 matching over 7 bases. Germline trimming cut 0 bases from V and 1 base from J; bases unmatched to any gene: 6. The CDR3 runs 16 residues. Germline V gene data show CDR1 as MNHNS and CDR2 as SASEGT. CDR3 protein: CASSEALGGRSYEQYF. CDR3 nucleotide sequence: TGTGCCAGCAGTGAAGCCCTGGGAGGGAGGTCCTACGAGCAGTACTTC.

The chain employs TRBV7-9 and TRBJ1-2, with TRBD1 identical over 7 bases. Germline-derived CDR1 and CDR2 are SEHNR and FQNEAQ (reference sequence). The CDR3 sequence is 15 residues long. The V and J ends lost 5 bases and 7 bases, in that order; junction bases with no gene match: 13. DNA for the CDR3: TGTGCCAGCAGCACAATCACAGGGGACGGGAGTGGCTACACCTTC. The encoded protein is CASSTITGDGSGYTF. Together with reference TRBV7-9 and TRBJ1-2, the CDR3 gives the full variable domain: DTGVSQNPRHKITKRGQNVTFRCDPISEHNRLYWYRQTLGQGPEFLTYFQNEAQLEKSRLLSDRFSAERPKGSFSTLEIQRTEQGDSAMYLCASSTITGDGSGYTFGSGTRLTVV.

The DNA of the CDR3 is TGTGCCAGCAGTCCCGGACTAGCGAACTACAATGAGCAGTTCTTC. Translated: CASSPGLANYNEQFF. The chain combines TRBV28 with TRBJ2-1, with 9 positions matching TRBD2. V shed 5 bases and J 3 bases; nucleotides not matched to a gene: 5. The CDR3 spans 15 residues. CDR1 is MDHEN, CDR2 SYDVKM, per germline.

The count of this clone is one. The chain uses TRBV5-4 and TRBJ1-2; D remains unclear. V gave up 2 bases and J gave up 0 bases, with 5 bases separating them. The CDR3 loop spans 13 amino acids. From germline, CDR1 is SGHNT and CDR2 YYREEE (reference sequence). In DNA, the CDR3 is TGTGCCAGCAGCTTCGGGGCTAACTATGGCTACACCTTC. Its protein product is CASSFGANYGYTF.

The CDR3 coding sequence is TGTGCCAGCAGCCAAGGGCTAGCGGGAGGGAATGAGCAGTTCTTC. It encodes CASSQGLAGGNEQFF. The J gene is TRBJ2-1, the V gene TRBV3-1 (or the pseudogene TRBV3-2), with TRBD2 matching over 12 bases. CDR1 is LGHDT, CDR2 YNNKEL, per germline (reference sequence). The CDR3 consists of 15 residues. V lost 1 base and J lost 7; bases outside the gene matches: 2.

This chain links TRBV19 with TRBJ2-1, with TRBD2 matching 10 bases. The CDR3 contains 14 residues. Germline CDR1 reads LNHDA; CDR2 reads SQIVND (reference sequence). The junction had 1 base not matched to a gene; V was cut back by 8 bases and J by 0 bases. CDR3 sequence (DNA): TGTGCCAGTGCTAGCGGGAGCTCCTACAATGAGCAGTTCTTC. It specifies CASASGSSYNEQFF.

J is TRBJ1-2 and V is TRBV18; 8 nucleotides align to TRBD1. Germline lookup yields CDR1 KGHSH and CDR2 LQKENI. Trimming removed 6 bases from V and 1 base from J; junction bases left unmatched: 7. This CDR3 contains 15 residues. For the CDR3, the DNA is TGTGCCAGCTCGCTTCCTGGACAGGGTAACTATGGCTACACCTTC. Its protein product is CASSLPGQGNYGYTF.

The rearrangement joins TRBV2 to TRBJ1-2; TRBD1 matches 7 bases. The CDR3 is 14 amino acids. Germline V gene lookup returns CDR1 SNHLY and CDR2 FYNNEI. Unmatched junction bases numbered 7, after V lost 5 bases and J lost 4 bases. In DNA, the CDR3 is TGTGCCAGCAGTTCCAGGGGGAGTAGCTATGGCTACACCTTC. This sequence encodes CASSSRGSSYGYTF. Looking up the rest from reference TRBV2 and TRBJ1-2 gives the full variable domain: EPEVTQTPSHQVTQMGQEVILRCVPISNHLYFYWYRQILGQKVEFLVSFYNNEISEKSEIFDDQFSVERPDGSNFTLKIRSTKLEDSAMYFCASSSRGSSYGYTFGSGTRLTVV.

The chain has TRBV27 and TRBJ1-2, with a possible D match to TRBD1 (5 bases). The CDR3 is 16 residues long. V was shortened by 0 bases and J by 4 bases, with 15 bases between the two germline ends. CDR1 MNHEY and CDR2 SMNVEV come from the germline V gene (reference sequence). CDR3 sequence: CASSLSFPQGGYGYTF. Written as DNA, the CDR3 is TGTGCCAGCAGTTTATCCTTCCCGCAGGGCGGCTATGGCTACACCTTC.

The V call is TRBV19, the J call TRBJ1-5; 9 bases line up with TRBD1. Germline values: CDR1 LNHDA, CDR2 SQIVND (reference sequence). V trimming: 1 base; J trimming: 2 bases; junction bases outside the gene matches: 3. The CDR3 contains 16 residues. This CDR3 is CASSIGGTGRNQPQHF. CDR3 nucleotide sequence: TGTGCCAGTAGTATAGGCGGGACAGGGCGCAATCAGCCCCAGCATTTT. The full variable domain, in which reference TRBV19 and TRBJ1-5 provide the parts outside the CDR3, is DGGITQSPKYLFRKEGQNVTLSCEQNLNHDAMYWYRQDPGQGLRLIYYSQIVNDFQKGDIAEGYSVSREKKESFPLTVTSAQKNPTAFYLCASSIGGTGRNQPQHFGDGTRLSIL.

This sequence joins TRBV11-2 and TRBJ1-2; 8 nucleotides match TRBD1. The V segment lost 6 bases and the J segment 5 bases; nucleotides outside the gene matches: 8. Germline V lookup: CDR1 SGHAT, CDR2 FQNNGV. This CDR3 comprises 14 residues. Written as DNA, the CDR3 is TGTGCCAGCAGACCGGACAGGGCTTCGTATGGCTACACCTTC. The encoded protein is CASRPDRASYGYTF.

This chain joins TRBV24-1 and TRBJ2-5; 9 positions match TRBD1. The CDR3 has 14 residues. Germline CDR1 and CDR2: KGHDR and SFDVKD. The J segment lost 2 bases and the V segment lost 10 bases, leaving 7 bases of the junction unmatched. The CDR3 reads CATATGGGQETQYF. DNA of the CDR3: TGTGCCACAGCTACAGGGGGCGGTCAAGAGACCCAGTACTTC.

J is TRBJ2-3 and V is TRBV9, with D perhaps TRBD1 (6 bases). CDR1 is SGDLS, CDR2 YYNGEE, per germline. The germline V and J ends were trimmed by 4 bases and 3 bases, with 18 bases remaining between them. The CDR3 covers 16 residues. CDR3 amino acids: CASSSSWVGATDTQYF. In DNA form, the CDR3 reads TGTGCCAGCAGCTCCTCCTGGGTGGGGGCGACAGATACGCAGTATTTT.

The DNA for the CDR3 is TGTGCCAGCAGCTCAGCCGGGACTACTAAAAACAATGAGCAGTTCTTC. Protein product: CASSSAGTTKNNEQFF. This sequence joins TRBV5-5 and TRBJ2-1, with 7 positions matching TRBD2. V lost 3 bases and J lost 5; bases outside the gene matches: 11. The germline V gene has CDR1 SGHKS and CDR2 YYEKEE (reference sequence). The CDR3 is 16 amino acids.

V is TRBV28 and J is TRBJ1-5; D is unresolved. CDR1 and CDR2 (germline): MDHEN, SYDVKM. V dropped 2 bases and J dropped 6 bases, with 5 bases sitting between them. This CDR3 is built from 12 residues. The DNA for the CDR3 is TGTGCCAGCAGTTTAGTTCGTCAGCCCCAGCATTTT. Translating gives CASSLVRQPQHF.

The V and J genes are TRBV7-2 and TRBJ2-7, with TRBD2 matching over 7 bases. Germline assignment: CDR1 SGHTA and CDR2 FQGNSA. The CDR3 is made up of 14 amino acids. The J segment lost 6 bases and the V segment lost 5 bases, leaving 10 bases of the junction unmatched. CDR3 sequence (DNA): TGTGCCAGCAGCACCGCGGGAGCGGGGCTCGAGCAGTACTTC. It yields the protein CASSTAGAGLEQYF.

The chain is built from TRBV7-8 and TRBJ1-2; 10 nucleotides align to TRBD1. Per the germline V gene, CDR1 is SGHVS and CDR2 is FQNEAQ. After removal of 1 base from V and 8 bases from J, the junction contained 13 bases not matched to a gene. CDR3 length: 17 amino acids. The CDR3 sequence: CASSLVRFRDRGKGYTF. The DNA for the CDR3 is TGTGCCAGCAGCTTAGTACGATTCCGGGACAGGGGAAAAGGCTACACCTTC.

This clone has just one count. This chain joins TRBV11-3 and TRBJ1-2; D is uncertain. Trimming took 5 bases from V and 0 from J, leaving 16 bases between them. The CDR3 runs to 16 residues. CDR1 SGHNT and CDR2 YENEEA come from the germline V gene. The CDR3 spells CASSLRPFGTNYGYTF. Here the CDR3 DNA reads TGTGCCAGCAGCCTCAGGCCTTTCGGAACTAACTATGGCTACACCTTC.

CDR3 sequence: CASSSTTSGRIEQYF. As DNA, the CDR3 is TGTGCCAGCAGTTCAACGACTAGCGGGAGAATCGAGCAGTACTTC. The chain recombines TRBV6-6 with TRBJ2-7; 12 nucleotides align to TRBD2. V shed 4 bases, J shed 6 bases, and the junction held 7 bases outside the gene matches. The germline V gene encodes CDR1 MNHNY and CDR2 SVGAGI (reference sequence). This CDR3 has 15 amino acids.

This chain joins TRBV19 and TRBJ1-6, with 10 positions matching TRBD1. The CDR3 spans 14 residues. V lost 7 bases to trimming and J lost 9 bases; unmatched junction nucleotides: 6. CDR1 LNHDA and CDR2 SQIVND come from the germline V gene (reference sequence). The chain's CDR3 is CASNPGQGSSPLHF. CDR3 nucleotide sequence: TGTGCCAGTAACCCGGGACAGGGGAGTTCACCCCTCCACTTT. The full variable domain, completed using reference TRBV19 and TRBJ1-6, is DGGITQSPKYLFRKEGQNVTLSCEQNLNHDAMYWYRQDPGQGLRLIYYSQIVNDFQKGDIAEGYSVSREKKESFPLTVTSAQKNPTAFYLCASNPGQGSSPLHFGNGTRLTVT.

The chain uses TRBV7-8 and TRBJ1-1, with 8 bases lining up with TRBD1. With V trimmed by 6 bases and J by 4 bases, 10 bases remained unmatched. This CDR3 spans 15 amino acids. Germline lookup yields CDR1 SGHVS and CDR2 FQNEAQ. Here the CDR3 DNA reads TGTGCCAGCAGGACAGCTCGGACAGGGAGCACTGAAGCTTTCTTT. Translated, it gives CASRTARTGSTEAFF.